This record concerns one T cell receptor (beta chain) sequence. Trimming took 4 bases from V and 2 from J; bases not matched to a gene: 8. This CDR3 is 17 amino acids long. Germline V gives CDR1 SGDLS, CDR2 YYNGEE. The entry originates in a study of blood T cell repertoires in COVID-19. Data came from immunoSEQ multiplex PCR; TCRdb stores just in-frame clones and leaves some out. The sample contains approximately 300,000 clones, roughly 89% of which appear only once. The specimen sequenced was PBMCs or T cells enriched from blood (not recorded which). The receptor was isolated from a woman aged 30 to 39 who had recovered from COVID-19. The genes are TRBV9 and TRBJ2-2; 10 bases are a match to TRBD2. CDR3 bases: TGTGCCAGCAGCCTGAAAGCGGGAGGGCCCAACACCGGGGAGCTGTTTTTT. It encodes CASSLKAGGPNTGELFF.